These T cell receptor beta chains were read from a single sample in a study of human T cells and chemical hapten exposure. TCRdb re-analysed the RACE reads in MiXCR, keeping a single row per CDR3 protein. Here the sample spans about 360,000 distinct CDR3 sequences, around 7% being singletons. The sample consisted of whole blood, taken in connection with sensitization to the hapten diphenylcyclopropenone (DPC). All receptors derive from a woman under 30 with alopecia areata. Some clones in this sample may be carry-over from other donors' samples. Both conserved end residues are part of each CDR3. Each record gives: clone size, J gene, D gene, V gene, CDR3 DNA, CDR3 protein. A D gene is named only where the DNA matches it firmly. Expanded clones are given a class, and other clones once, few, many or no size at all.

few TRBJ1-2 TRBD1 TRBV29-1 TGCAGCTCCCGACAGGGCGATGGCTACACCTTC CSSRQGDGYTF
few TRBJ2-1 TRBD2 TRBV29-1 TGCAGCGTTGGCGGGGGCTACAATGAGCAGTTCTTC CSVGGGYNEQFF
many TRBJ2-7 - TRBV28 TGTGCCAGCAGTTTCGGGCAGGGGCCCTCCTACGAGCAGTACTTC CASSFGQGPSYEQYF
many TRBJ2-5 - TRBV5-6 TGTGCCAGCAGCTTGGGCAGCGTAGAGACCCAGTACTTC CASSLGSVETQYF
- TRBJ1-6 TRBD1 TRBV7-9 TGTGCCAGCAGCCCCGGGACAGGGGGAGCGGATTCACCCCTCCACTTT CASSPGTGGADSPLHF
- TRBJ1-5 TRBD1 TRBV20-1 TGCAGTGCTCGTAGTCCCGGGACAGGAATACAGCCCCAGCATTTT CSARSPGTGIQPQHF
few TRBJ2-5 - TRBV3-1 TGTGCCAGCAGTCTCAGGAGGGACCAAGAGACCCAGTACTTC CASSLRRDQETQYF
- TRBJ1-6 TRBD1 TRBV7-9 TGTGCCAGCAGACCCCGACAGGGAAGAATCCTGAATTCACCCCTCCACTTT CASRPRQGRILNSPLHF
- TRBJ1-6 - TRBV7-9 TGTGCCAGCAGCACCTCGACACAGATCAATTCACCCCTCCACTTT CASSTSTQINSPLHF
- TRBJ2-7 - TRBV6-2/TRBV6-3 TGTGCCAGCAGTTTCCCCGGGACATTGATATACGAGCAGTACTTC CASSFPGTLIYEQYF
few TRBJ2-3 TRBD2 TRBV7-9 TGTGCCAGCAGCCTCCGACTAGCGGGGGCCACCACAGATACGCAGTATTTT CASSLRLAGATTDTQYF
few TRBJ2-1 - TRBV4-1 TGCGCCAGCAGCCAGGGACGGCCCCGGGAGCAGTTCTTC CASSQGRPREQFF
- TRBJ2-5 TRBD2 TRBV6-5 TGTGCCAGCAGTTACGAAGCGGGGACTCCTCCCGGGACCCAGTACTTC CASSYEAGTPPGTQYF
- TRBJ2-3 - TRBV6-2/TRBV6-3 TGTGCCAGCAGTTACATACCCACAGATACGCAGTATTTT CASSYIPTDTQYF
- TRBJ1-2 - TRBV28 TGTGCCAGCAGTCTCCACCGACAGGATAACTATGGCTACACCTTC CASSLHRQDNYGYTF
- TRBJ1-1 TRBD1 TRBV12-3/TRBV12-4 TGTGCCAGCACCCTGCCACGGACAGGGATCTCCCAAGCTTTCTTT CASTLPRTGISQAFF
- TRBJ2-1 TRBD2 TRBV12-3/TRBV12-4 TGTGCCAGCAGATCCCAAGCGGGGGGGTATGAGCAGTTCTTC CASRSQAGGYEQFF
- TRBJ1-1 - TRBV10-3 TGTGCCATCAGCCCGACAGAAACAAACACTGAAGCTTTCTTT CAISPTETNTEAFF
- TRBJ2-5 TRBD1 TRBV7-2 TGTGCCAGCAGCTTCCAGACAGGGGGGGAGACCCAGTACTTC CASSFQTGGETQYF
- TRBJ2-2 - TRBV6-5 TGTGCCAGCAGGGGGGGCCCCGGGACGACTCTTACCGGGGAGCTGTTTTTT CASRGGPGTTLTGELFF
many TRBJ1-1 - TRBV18 TGTGCCAGCTCACCTTATGGGGCTGAAGCTTTCTTT CASSPYGAEAFF
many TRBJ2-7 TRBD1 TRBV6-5 TGTGCCAGCAGTAAGCGGGGACAGGGGAGGGAGCAGTACTTC CASSKRGQGREQYF